This TCR beta chain was recorded in a study of T-cell memory formation after mild COVID-19. This clonotype showed up just a few times. TCRdb re-called the 5' RACE reads with MiXCR, one entry per CDR3 protein. The sample records 140,000 to 150,000 distinct CDR3 sequences, under 30% being singletons. Sample: PBMCs or a T cell subset sorted from them (not recorded which). This sequence originates from an adult woman who had mild COVID-19 (a few samples of this study predate the infection). Cell type and time point are not known.

Here the CDR3 reads CASSDRTSQQYF. CDR3 in DNA: TGTGCCAGCAGCGATCGGACCTCACAGCAGTACTTC. The chain recombines TRBV7-9 with TRBJ2-7; no clear D gene. Germline CDR1 is SEHNR and CDR2 is FQNEAQ (reference sequence). This CDR3 comprises 12 residues. The V end was cut by 5 bases, the J end by 8 bases, with 13 bases between.